These 20 T cell receptor beta chains originate from one sample sequenced in a study of blood T cell repertoires in COVID-19. The data were produced by immunoSEQ multiplex PCR, yet TCRdb's version contains in-frame clones alone and is incomplete. The sample carries fewer than 350,000 clones, 70% to 90% recorded once. Specimen: PBMCs or T cells enriched from blood (not recorded which). The receptors were gathered from a woman in her twenties or thirties who had recovered from COVID-19.

This chain uses TRBV6-5 with TRBJ2-1; D possibly corresponds to TRBD2 (5 bases). This CDR3 has 15 residues. Trimming cost V 7 bases and J 5 bases, with 18 bases left between them. Per the germline V gene, CDR1 is MNHEY and CDR2 is SVGAGI. CDR3 residues: CASTNGLSRNNEQFF. CDR3 nucleotide sequence: TGTGCCAGCACCAACGGACTCTCAAGGAACAATGAGCAGTTCTTC.

The gene calls are TRBV5-4 and TRBJ2-5, with 7 bases identical to TRBD2. After removal of 1 base from V and 3 bases from J, the junction contained 6 bases not matched to a gene. This CDR3 region has 15 residues. Germline-derived CDR1 and CDR2 are SGHNT and YYREEE (reference sequence). In nucleotides, the CDR3 is TGTGCCAGCAGCTTGTACAGCGGGGCGAAAGAGACCCAGTACTTC. Encoded protein: CASSLYSGAKETQYF.

This rearrangement joins TRBV28 to TRBJ2-7, with unresolved D. V lost 10 bases to trimming and J lost 0 bases, with 16 bases between them. From germline, CDR1 is MDHEN and CDR2 SYDVKM. The CDR3 has 14 amino acids. The DNA for the CDR3 is TGTGCCACAGCACAGATTTCAAACTCCTACGAGCAGTACTTC. Translated, it gives CATAQISNSYEQYF.

This clone was seen once. CDR3 nucleotides: TGTGCCAGCTCACCGCTACCCCTGGGGGGGTTTCAAGAGACCCAGTACTTC. Translated: CASSPLPLGGFQETQYF. The chain couples TRBV18 to TRBJ2-5, with 7 bases matching TRBD2. The junction had 12 bases not matched to a gene; V was cut back by 3 bases and J by 2 bases. CDR1 is KGHSH and CDR2 is LQKENI in the germline V gene. The CDR3 spans 17 residues.

The genes are TRBV5-5 and TRBJ1-5; D is undetermined. CDR3 size: 17 residues. Trimming cost V 0 bases and J 5 bases, with 18 bases left between them. The V gene's germline CDR1 is SGHKS and CDR2 YYEKEE (reference sequence). Here the CDR3 DNA reads TGTGCCAGCAGCTTGGATCGGCAGGCCCTTTGGGATCAGCCCCAGCATTTT. Translating gives CASSLDRQALWDQPQHF.

The rearrangement uses TRBV7-8 and TRBJ1-3, with D unresolved. CDR3 length equals 15 residues. Germline V gene lookup returns CDR1 SGHVS and CDR2 FQNEAQ. The V gene lost 0 bases and the J gene lost 4 bases, with 10 bases spanning the gap. The CDR3 region has the DNA TGTGCCAGCAGCTTAGCACGGGGAGCCGGAAACACCATATATTTT. Protein product: CASSLARGAGNTIYF.

The genes are TRBV10-3 and TRBJ1-2, with D possibly matching TRBD1 (5 bases). The CDR3 extends over 12 amino acids. CDR1 and CDR2 from the germline V gene are ENHRY and SYGVKD. V lost 8 bases and J 4 bases, leaving 11 bases between the germline ends. The CDR3 nucleotides read TGTGCCATCGCAGGGTCCCCCTATGGCTACACCTTC. This gives the protein CAIAGSPYGYTF.

This clone has only one observation. The chain combines TRBV7-2 with TRBJ1-1; unclear D gene. The CDR3 sequence is 12 residues long. The germline gives CDR1 SGHTA, CDR2 FQGNSA. V was clipped by 5 bases and J by 6 bases, with 10 bases between them. This CDR3 reads CASSLISPEAFF. CDR3 sequence (DNA): TGTGCCAGCAGCCTTATAAGCCCTGAAGCTTTCTTT.

The genes are TRBV19 and TRBJ1-4, with a weak D call TRBD1 (6 bases). In germline, CDR1 is LNHDA, CDR2 SQIVND (reference sequence). CDR3 size: 16 residues. V lost 5 bases, J lost 4 bases, and 17 bases lay in between. The CDR3 bases are TGTGCCAGTAGTCCGAACCTGGACAGCTATAATGAAAAACTGTTTTTT. This encodes CASSPNLDSYNEKLFF.

The CDR3: CASSLATPGRHGTDTQYF. CDR3 nucleotide sequence: TGTGCCAGCAGCTTAGCGACACCGGGGAGGCACGGAACAGATACGCAGTATTTT. V usage is TRBV7-6 and J usage is TRBJ2-3, with a tentative D call TRBD2 (6 bases). Looked up from germline, CDR1 is SGHVS and CDR2 is FNYEAQ. The CDR3 is 18 amino acids. V lost 0 bases and J 3 bases, leaving 19 bases between the germline ends.

The V and J genes are TRBV28 and TRBJ1-2; no clear D. Looked up from germline, CDR1 is MDHEN and CDR2 is SYDVKM. CDR3 length equals 15 residues. V lost 5 bases and J lost 8, with 21 bases in between. CDR3 sequence: CASSTPPGGRAGYTF. The CDR3 nucleotides read TGTGCCAGCAGTACCCCCCCGGGAGGGAGGGCGGGCTACACCTTC.

The genes are TRBV16 and TRBJ1-1; TRBD1 agrees at 10 bases. Germline loops: CDR1 KGHSY, CDR2 FQNENV. The CDR3 covers 14 residues. V lost 5 bases and J lost 3; bases outside the gene matches: 3. This chain's CDR3 is CASSSDRGHTEAFF. The CDR3 coding sequence is TGTGCCAGCAGCTCCGACAGGGGGCACACTGAAGCTTTCTTT.

The rearrangement uses TRBV5-6 and TRBJ1-2; possible D gene TRBD1, 6 bases. V gave up 0 bases and J gave up 7 bases, with 13 bases separating them. The V gene's germline CDR1 is SGHDT and CDR2 YYEEEE. This CDR3 contains 14 residues. The CDR3 here is CASSLALGAGGYTF. In DNA form, the CDR3 reads TGTGCCAGCAGCTTGGCACTGGGGGCGGGTGGCTACACCTTC.

The V and J genes are TRBV27 and TRBJ1-4; TRBD1 agrees at 10 bases. V lost 5 bases to trimming and J lost 7 bases; unmatched junction nucleotides: 7. The CDR3 runs to 15 residues. The germline CDR1 and CDR2 sequences are MNHEY and SMNVEV (reference sequence). The CDR3 DNA is TGTGCCAGCAGTCAGACAGGGGGCGTGGGTGAAAAACTGTTTTTT. Its protein is CASSQTGGVGEKLFF.

This sequence joins TRBV6-2 or TRBV6-3 and TRBJ1-1, with 10 bases matching TRBD1. This CDR3 has 16 residues. The V gene's germline CDR1 is MNHEY and CDR2 SVGEGT. Trimming cost V 1 base and J 0 bases; bases outside gene matches: 2. CDR3: CASSYWTGGMNTEAFF. The CDR3 DNA is TGTGCCAGCAGTTACTGGACAGGGGGAATGAACACTGAAGCTTTCTTT.

The rearrangement uses TRBV30 and TRBJ2-7; possibly TRBD2 for D (5 bases). Germline lookup yields CDR1 GTSNPN and CDR2 SVGIG (reference sequence). Trimming shortened V by 0 bases and J by 2 bases, and 8 bases separated the two germline ends. The CDR3 runs to 13 residues. CDR3 in DNA: TGTGCCTGGAGTGTATCCGGGGCCTACGAGCAGTACTTC. Protein: CAWSVSGAYEQYF.

The chain recombines TRBV13 with TRBJ2-1; a weak D match, TRBD1 (6 bases). CDR3 size: 18 residues. The germline gives CDR1 PRHDT, CDR2 FYEKMQ (reference sequence). Trimming removed 6 bases at V and 8 bases at J, with 29 bases between. The CDR3, as DNA: TGTGCCAGCAGTCCTGTACCCTCTCGGCAGGGGTATAATTATGAGCAGTTCTTC. Translated: CASSPVPSRQGYNYEQFF.

This clone occurred a few times. The rearrangement links TRBV10-3 to TRBJ2-2; D is perhaps TRBD2 (6 bases). The germline V gene encodes CDR1 ENHRY and CDR2 SYGVKD. CDR3 length: 11 amino acids. V lost 11 bases, J lost 5 bases, and 9 bases lay in between. The CDR3 DNA follows: TGTGCCTGTAGCGGTACCGGGGAGCTGTTTTTT. It codes for CACSGTGELFF.

This rearrangement joins TRBV28 to TRBJ2-3; TRBD1 matches 7 bases. This CDR3 has 14 residues. Germline V gives CDR1 MDHEN, CDR2 SYDVKM. V shed 10 bases, J shed 2 bases, and the junction held 9 bases outside the gene matches. The CDR3 sequence is CATFRTGDTDTQYF. The CDR3, as DNA: TGTGCCACCTTTCGGACAGGAGACACAGATACGCAGTATTTT.

The chain is built from TRBV3-1 (or the pseudogene TRBV3-2) and TRBJ1-6, with D possibly TRBD1 on 6 matching bases. Trimming took off 2 bases at V and 16 bases at J, with 18 bases between the two ends. Germline V gene lookup returns CDR1 LGHDT and CDR2 YNNKEL (reference sequence). CDR3 length: 14 amino acids. The CDR3, as DNA: TGTGCCAGCAGCCAACACAGGGTTGTTGGAGGTCTCCACTTT. Encoded protein: CASSQHRVVGGLHF.